The entry that follows covers one T cell receptor beta chain sequence. Its antigen target is currently unknown. Base qualities are not at hand, and no much larger clone is one base apart. The CDR3 measures 15 amino acids from cysteine to phenylalanine. The retained sequence is limited to the CDR3, 45 bases, with the frame set at the first base. In the germline V gene, CDR1 corresponds to SGHRS and CDR2 to YFSETQ. V is pruned by 1 base and J by 8 bases, leaving 10 bases of the junction without a gene match. TCR CDR3 regions were amplified from genomic DNA by multiplex PCR using the deep immunoSEQ assay. Extracted genomic DNA from each cell subset was spread evenly across all wells of several immunoSEQ 96-well plates, with each plate serving as a replicate. For sorted subsets, roughly 200 ng genomic DNA, equal to tens of thousands of T cell genomes, was loaded into each replicate PCR. The purified libraries were quantified using a Qubit 3.0 fluorometer, sized with a Bioanalyzer 2100, and then quantified again using the KAPA Library Quantification kit. Every immunoSEQ 96-well plate was sequenced on a separate single-read 150-cycle Illumina NextSeq 550 flow cell. Regarding the original processing steps: The immunoSEQ output contained only junctional sequences without quality scores, so filtering could not match that applied to full-length reads. Sequences were annotated with PyIR, a Python wrapper for IgBLAST v1.9, and V/J genes and CDR3 were assigned using IMGT germline references. Any read was removed if the V/J assignment was weak (E-value above 1e-6), the CDR3 was missing, or the read contained stop codons, out-of-frame junctions, or ambiguous translated residues. V3J clonotypes were defined by identical inferred V gene, J gene, and CDR3 amino acid sequence. Percentage overlap between repertoires was calculated by dividing the number of shared unique clonotypes by the size of the smaller repertoire. Three approaches were used to assess repertoire richness: RTK rarefaction, the Chao1 estimator, and Recon v2.1 estimates of unobserved clonotypes. Generation probabilities for all TCRbeta clonotypes obtained by the gDNA method from a few donors were computed using OLGA. TCRdb re-hosts the immuneACCESS table, in-frame sequences only. Its copies lack some clones; in the studies checked, an unresolved V gene accounts for under half of them, and the cause for the rest is not known. V and J calls and clone size are copied from that table; D and trimming were computed from the DNA. The sample records about 820,000 clones, more than 85% of which are singletons. Less than 25% of the sample comes from the top ten.

These data are taken from a study of shared clonotypes between healthy human individuals (dated by TCRdb to 2020 to 2021). In terms of the full investigation: The cohort included three men and a couple of women between 18 and 49 years of age. Per donor, three plates each were used for CD4 naive and CD4 memory, two for CD8 naive, and one for CD8 memory. Blood TCR repertoires of roughly five healthy adults were deeply sequenced to estimate repertoire size and the extent of clonotype sharing between individuals. To increase sequencing depth and limit assay-specific biases, TCR repertoire library preparation and sequencing were carried out by different laboratories using diverse techniques. Leukapheresis yielded between about 0.94 and 8.9 billion PBMCs per donor. Beyond this particular receptor, the publication reports: The genetic and exposure-history diversity represented was limited by the small number of donors. When several donors were compared, the shared fraction of clonotypes was about 5% for naive CD4, over 3% for naive CD8, 2% to 2.5% for memory CD4, and less than 0.45% for memory CD8. Rarefaction of sorted-subset datasets indicated incomplete sequencing despite the large sequencing depth. Naive subsets generally had larger estimated clonotype richness than memory subsets. Compared with non-shared clonotypes, the clonotypes found in all four sorted-subset donors had higher generation probabilities. Sampling was restricted to blood, and TCR repertoires in tissue are likely to differ from TCR repertoires in blood. Pairwise subsampling led to the expectation that sequencing depth would affect the degree of clonotype sharing among donors.

CD8 naive samples were CD45RO-negative cells positively selected for CCR7, giving a CD45RA+CCR7+ population that excluded TemRA cells. The donors were healthy, HIV-negative adults with no recently reported acute infections or vaccinations. Only Caucasian adults living in Nashville, Tennessee, USA were represented among the donors. After blood collection by leukapheresis, PBMCs were isolated using Ficoll-Histopaque density gradient centrifugation and then cryopreserved in the vapor phase of liquid nitrogen. Purity and quantity of every magnetically sorted T cell population were checked by analytical flow cytometry. Genomic DNA was isolated from every sorted fraction and measured by UV absorbance on a Nanodrop 2000c.

This clonotype originated in a young man in good health. Recombination connected TRBV5-1 to TRBJ1-2, and 8 bases in between align with TRBD1. Sequenced input: naive CD8+ T cells sorted from blood. The cell subset or site label on this specimen signifies: CD45RA+CCR7+. The CDR3 in this case is CASSLYPQGVEGYTF. Here is the DNA: TGCGCCAGCAGCTTGTATCCACAGGGGGTGGAGGGCTACACCTTC.